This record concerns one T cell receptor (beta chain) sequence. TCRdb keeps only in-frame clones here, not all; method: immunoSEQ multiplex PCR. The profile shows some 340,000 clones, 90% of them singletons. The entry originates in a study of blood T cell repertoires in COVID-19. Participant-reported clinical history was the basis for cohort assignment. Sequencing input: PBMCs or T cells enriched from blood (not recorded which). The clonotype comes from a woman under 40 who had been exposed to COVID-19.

CDR3 nucleotides: TGTGCCAGCAGTGAGACCCGACAGGGTCAAGGCTACACCTTC. The encoded protein is CASSETRQGQGYTF. The chain is built from TRBV27 and TRBJ1-2; 7 bases are a match to TRBD1. The CDR3 loop spans 14 amino acids. The V gene's germline CDR1 is MNHEY and CDR2 SMNVEV (reference sequence). J was trimmed by 8 bases and V by 5 bases; bases with no gene match: 11.